The rows below give T cell receptor beta chains drawn from one sample of a study of cytomegalovirus exposure and HLA in healthy donors. Sequencing was performed with immunoSEQ multiplex PCR; in TCRdb, only in-frame clones are kept and a portion is missing. The sample includes about 100,000 clones, about three quarters of them seen just once. The sample was PBMCs. These receptors all come from a male donor in good health and CMV-seropositive. Both conserved end residues are part of each CDR3.

cdr3_aa: CASSSSGVGNSPLHF
v_call: TRBV28
j_call: TRBJ1-6

cdr3_aa: CASSSGTVASTDTQYF
v_call: TRBV11-3
j_call: TRBJ2-3

cdr3_aa: CASSYEAYSPLHF
v_call: TRBV11-2
j_call: TRBJ1-6

cdr3_aa: CASSESRDRSTGELFF
v_call: TRBV10-2
j_call: TRBJ2-2

cdr3_aa: CASSPIPQRGTQYF
v_call: TRBV7-3
j_call: TRBJ2-5

cdr3_aa: CASSLYPGGMNTEAFF
v_call: TRBV18
j_call: TRBJ1-1

cdr3_aa: CASSLGRPGQGSSPLHF
v_call: TRBV7-2
j_call: TRBJ1-6

cdr3_aa: CASSLVWTGFDEQFF
v_call: TRBV7-6
j_call: TRBJ2-1

cdr3_aa: CASSLLNQGLTTDTQYF
v_call: TRBV28
j_call: TRBJ2-3

cdr3_aa: CASTGGNSTDTQYF
v_call: TRBV21-1
j_call: TRBJ2-3

cdr3_aa: CASSPIGSGELFF
v_call: TRBV18
j_call: TRBJ2-2

cdr3_aa: CASSQTPGQSYEQYF
v_call: TRBV4-3
j_call: TRBJ2-7

cdr3_aa: CASSERGVYGYTF
v_call: TRBV2
j_call: TRBJ1-2

cdr3_aa: CASSNVDGTNIYSNQPQHF
v_call: TRBV21-1
j_call: TRBJ1-5

cdr3_aa: CASRPQGPAGELFF
v_call: TRBV19
j_call: TRBJ2-2

cdr3_aa: CASSGDREHSPLHF
v_call: TRBV4-3
j_call: TRBJ1-6

cdr3_aa: CATSRGQGAYEQYF
v_call: TRBV15
j_call: TRBJ2-7

cdr3_aa: CASSGRQGGNQPQHF
v_call: TRBV6-1
j_call: TRBJ1-5

cdr3_aa: CASSPSGHGELFF
v_call: TRBV27
j_call: TRBJ2-2

cdr3_aa: CASERGGSYNEQFF
v_call: TRBV30
j_call: TRBJ2-1

cdr3_aa: CASSLVGSTDTQYF
v_call: TRBV5-1
j_call: TRBJ2-3

cdr3_aa: CASPSPGHGTYEQYF
v_call: TRBV6-6
j_call: TRBJ2-7

cdr3_aa: CASNRGYEQYF
v_call: TRBV6-5
j_call: TRBJ2-7

cdr3_aa: CASTQNPGTGDEQYF
v_call: TRBV19
j_call: TRBJ2-7

cdr3_aa: CASSSYEGLGNSPLHF
v_call: TRBV7-6
j_call: TRBJ1-6

cdr3_aa: CASSPVLAGHNEQFF
v_call: TRBV4-2
j_call: TRBJ2-1

cdr3_aa: CATGPLTVLNTEAFF
v_call: TRBV9
j_call: TRBJ1-1

cdr3_aa: CASSGRGRRNEQFF
v_call: TRBV4-1
j_call: TRBJ2-1

cdr3_aa: CASSRGQSIIYEQFF
v_call: TRBV11-2
j_call: TRBJ2-1

cdr3_aa: CASSYLQGGIYGYTF
v_call: TRBV6-5
j_call: TRBJ1-2

cdr3_aa: CASSRSPTGKAFF
v_call: TRBV11-3
j_call: TRBJ1-1

cdr3_aa: CASSYSRGLSTDTQYF
v_call: TRBV6-6
j_call: TRBJ2-3

cdr3_aa: CASSQGERRVNEQFF
v_call: TRBV4-3
j_call: TRBJ2-1

cdr3_aa: CASSYWTGRGEKLFF
v_call: TRBV6-6
j_call: TRBJ1-4

cdr3_aa: CASSDRQVGNQPQHF
v_call: TRBV2
j_call: TRBJ1-5

cdr3_aa: CASSVTGTGREQYF
v_call: TRBV5-1
j_call: TRBJ2-7

cdr3_aa: CASRTSGGPYNEQFF
v_call: TRBV6-5
j_call: TRBJ2-1

cdr3_aa: CASGLQGAYNEQFF
v_call: TRBV12-5
j_call: TRBJ2-1

cdr3_aa: CASSPGQGSYNQPQHF
v_call: TRBV5-1
j_call: TRBJ1-5

cdr3_aa: CASSTGTAVGTQYF
v_call: TRBV2
j_call: TRBJ2-5

cdr3_aa: CATWSAPNTEAFF
v_call: TRBV10-3
j_call: TRBJ1-1

cdr3_aa: CASSLAGLSRTDTQYF
v_call: TRBV7-7
j_call: TRBJ2-3